This T cell receptor (beta chain) comes out of a study of shared clonotypes between healthy human individuals. For the study at large: Three plates were used per donor for CD4 naive, three for CD4 memory, two for CD8 naive and one for CD8 memory.

Naive CD8 cells, CD45RO-negative and positively selected for CCR7, excluded terminally differentiated effector memory CD45RA+ cells. Deep was the level used in running the assay. The authors loaded around 200 ng DNA, about 30,000 T cell genomes, into sorted-subset replicate PCRs. Generated by immunoSEQ multiplex PCR, the TCRdb table keeps only in-frame clones and is missing some. Here the sample spans about 650,000 clones, less than 97% being singletons. Germline values: CDR1 LNHDA, CDR2 SQIVND (reference sequence). The CDR3 totals 14 residues. V lost 4 bases and J lost 6; bases outside the gene matches: 4.

This clonotype was obtained from a young woman in good health. Sequences were obtained from naive CD8+ T cells sorted from blood. The chain is built from TRBV19 and TRBJ2-1; 9 bases are shared with TRBD2. The CDR3, as DNA: TGTGCCAGTAGTACCGGACTAGCGAGCAATGAGCAGTTCTTC. Its protein product is CASSTGLASNEQFF.